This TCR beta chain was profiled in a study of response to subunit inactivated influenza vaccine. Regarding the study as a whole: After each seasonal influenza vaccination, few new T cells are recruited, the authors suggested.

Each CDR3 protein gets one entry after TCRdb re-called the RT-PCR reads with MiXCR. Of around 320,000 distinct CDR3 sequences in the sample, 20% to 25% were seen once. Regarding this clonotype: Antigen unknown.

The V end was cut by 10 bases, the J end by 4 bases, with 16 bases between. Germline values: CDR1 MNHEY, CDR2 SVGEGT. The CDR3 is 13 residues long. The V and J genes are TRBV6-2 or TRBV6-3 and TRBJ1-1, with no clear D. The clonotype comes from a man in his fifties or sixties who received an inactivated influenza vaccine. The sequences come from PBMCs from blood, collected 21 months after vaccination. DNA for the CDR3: TGTGCCAACTCCCAGGCCTGGGGCACTGAAGCTTTCTTT. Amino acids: CANSQAWGTEAFF.